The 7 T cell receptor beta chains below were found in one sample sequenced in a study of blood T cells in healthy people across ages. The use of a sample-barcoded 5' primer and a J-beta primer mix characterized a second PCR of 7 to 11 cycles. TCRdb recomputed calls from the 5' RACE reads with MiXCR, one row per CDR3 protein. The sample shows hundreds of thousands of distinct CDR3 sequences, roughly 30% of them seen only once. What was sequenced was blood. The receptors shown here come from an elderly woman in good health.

CDR3 sequence reads: CASSLEGLGTDTQYF. The DNA for the CDR3 is TGTGCCAGCAGCTTGGAGGGGTTAGGCACAGATACGCAGTATTTT. V and J are TRBV5-6 and TRBJ2-3; TRBD1 might be the D (5 bases). Germline CDR1 is SGHDT and CDR2 is YYEEEE. The length of the CDR3 is 15 residues. V lost 0 bases to trimming and J lost 1 base, with 9 bases between them.

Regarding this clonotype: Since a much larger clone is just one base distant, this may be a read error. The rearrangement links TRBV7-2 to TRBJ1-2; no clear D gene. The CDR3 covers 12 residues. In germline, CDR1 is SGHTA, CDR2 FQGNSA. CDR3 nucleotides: TGTGCCTGCAGTCGGCAGAACTATGGCTACACCTTC. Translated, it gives CACSRQNYGYTF.

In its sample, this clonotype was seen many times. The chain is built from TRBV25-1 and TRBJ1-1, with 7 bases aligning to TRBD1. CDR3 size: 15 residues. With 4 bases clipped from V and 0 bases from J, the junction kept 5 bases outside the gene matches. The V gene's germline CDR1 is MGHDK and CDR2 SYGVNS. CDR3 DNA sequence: TGTGCCAGCAGTGCCGCGGGACAGATGAACACTGAAGCTTTCTTT. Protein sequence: CASSAAGQMNTEAFF.

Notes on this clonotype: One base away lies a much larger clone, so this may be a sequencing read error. CDR3 protein: CASTTRNRGGSDTQYF. The CDR3, as DNA: TGTGCCAGCACCACCCGTAACAGGGGTGGGTCAGATACGCAGTATTTT. The rearrangement joins TRBV12-3 or TRBV12-4 to TRBJ2-3; 7 nucleotides agree with TRBD1. Germline trimming cut 7 bases from V and 4 bases from J; bases unmatched to any gene: 14. This CDR3 spans 16 amino acids.

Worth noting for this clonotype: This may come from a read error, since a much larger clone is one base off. Here the CDR3 DNA reads TGTGCCAGCAGCCCCCGGGGGGGGAGCTCCCACAATGAGCAGTTCTTC. Residues: CASSPRGGSSHNEQFF. The rearrangement uses TRBV3-1 and TRBJ2-1, with 8 positions matching TRBD2. This CDR3 is built from 16 residues. Germline V CDR1 and CDR2: LGHDT, YNNKEL (reference sequence).

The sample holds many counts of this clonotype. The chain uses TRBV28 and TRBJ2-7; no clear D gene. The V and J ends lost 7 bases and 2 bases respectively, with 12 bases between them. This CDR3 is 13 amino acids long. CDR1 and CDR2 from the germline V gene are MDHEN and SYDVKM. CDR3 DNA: TGTGCCAGCACCCTTGGCGGAGCCTACGAGCAGTACTTC. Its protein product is CASTLGGAYEQYF.

The CDR3 sequence: CASSPRQGAWGYTF. Here the CDR3 DNA reads TGCGCCAGCAGCCCCCGGCAGGGGGCCTGGGGCTACACCTTC. This chain connects TRBV5-1 to TRBJ1-2; TRBD1 aligns across 8 bases. The CDR3 extends over 14 amino acids. The trim removed 4 bases at V and 8 bases at J, leaving 10 bases unmatched. CDR1 is SGHRS, CDR2 YFSETQ, per germline.